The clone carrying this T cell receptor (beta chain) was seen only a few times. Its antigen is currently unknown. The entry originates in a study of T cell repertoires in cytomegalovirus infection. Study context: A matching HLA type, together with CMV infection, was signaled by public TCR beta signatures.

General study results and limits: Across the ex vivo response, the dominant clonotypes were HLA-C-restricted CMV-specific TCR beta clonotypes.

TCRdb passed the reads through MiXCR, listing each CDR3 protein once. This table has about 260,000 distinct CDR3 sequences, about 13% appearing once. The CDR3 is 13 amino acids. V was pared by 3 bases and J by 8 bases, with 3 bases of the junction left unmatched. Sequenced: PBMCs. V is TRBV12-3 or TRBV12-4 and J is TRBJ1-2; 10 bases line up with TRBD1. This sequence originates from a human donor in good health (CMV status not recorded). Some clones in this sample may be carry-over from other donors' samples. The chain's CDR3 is CASSLADRGGYTF. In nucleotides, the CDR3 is TGTGCCAGCAGTTTGGCGGACAGGGGGGGCTACACCTTC.